Listed here are 6 T cell receptor beta chains from one sample, sequenced in a study of T cell responses to AZD1222 COVID-19 vaccine. Assay used: immunoSEQ multiplex PCR; TCRdb lists only in-frame clones, some missing. The sample yields about 140,000 clones, more than 85% seen once. Here the sequenced sample was peripheral blood, taken on day 0 of AZD1222 vaccination. These receptors all come from an adult in good health.

The rearrangement links TRBV20-1 to TRBJ2-7; D gene ambiguous. The CDR3 has 12 amino acids. CDR1 and CDR2 from the germline V gene are DFQATT and SNEGSKA (reference sequence). V lost 4 bases and J 3 bases, leaving 10 bases between the germline ends. The CDR3 spells CSATEFGYEQYF. The CDR3 DNA reads as TGCAGTGCTACTGAGTTCGGCTACGAGCAGTACTTC.

V and J are TRBV6-5 and TRBJ2-2; perhaps TRBD2 as D (7 bases). V lost 6 bases, J lost 3 bases, and 11 bases lay in between. CDR3 size: 14 residues. Germline lookup yields CDR1 MNHEY and CDR2 SVGAGI. The CDR3 spells CASRAGGHTGELFF. The CDR3 bases are TGTGCCAGCAGGGCCGGGGGGCACACCGGGGAGCTGTTTTTT.

V gene TRBV19 combines with J gene TRBJ2-1; D is ambiguous. V was pared by 5 bases and J by 6 bases, with 5 bases between. CDR1 and CDR2 from the germline V gene are LNHDA and SQIVND (reference sequence). CDR3 length: 11 amino acids. The DNA for the CDR3 is TGTGCCAGTAGTCTTCTCAATGAGCAGTTCTTC. This sequence encodes CASSLLNEQFF. The full variable domain, its missing parts supplied by reference TRBV19 and TRBJ2-1, is DGGITQSPKYLFRKEGQNVTLSCEQNLNHDAMYWYRQDPGQGLRLIYYSQIVNDFQKGDIAEGYSVSREKKESFPLTVTSAQKNPTAFYLCASSLLNEQFFGPGTRLTVL.

The rearrangement links TRBV30 to TRBJ1-1; no reliable D call. The germline V gene encodes CDR1 GTSNPN and CDR2 SVGIG (reference sequence). The CDR3 loop spans 13 amino acids. Trimming took 2 bases from V and 1 from J, leaving 8 bases between them. In DNA form, the CDR3 reads TGTGCCTGGAGTCCCTGGGAGAACACTGAAGCTTTCTTT. Translation gives CAWSPWENTEAFF. The full variable domain, rest sourced from reference TRBV30 and TRBJ1-1, is SQTIHQWPATLVQPVGSPLSLECTVEGTSNPNLYWYRQAAGRGLQLLFYSVGIGQISSEVPQNLSASRPQDRQFILSSKKLLLSDSGFYLCAWSPWENTEAFFGQGTRLTVV.

The chain employs TRBV6-5 and TRBJ2-7; 8 nucleotides align to TRBD2. This CDR3 contains 15 residues. The V gene end was trimmed by 0 bases and the J gene end by 3 bases; junction bases not matched to a gene: 4. The germline V gene has CDR1 MNHEY and CDR2 SVGAGI. CDR3 DNA sequence: TGTGCCAGCAGTTACTCCAGCGGGGGCATCTACGAGCAGTACTTC. Protein: CASSYSSGGIYEQYF.

V gene TRBV7-9 combines with J gene TRBJ2-1; D uncertain. V was cut by 5 bases and J by 1 base, with 12 bases left in between. The CDR3 loop spans 15 amino acids. Germline CDR1 is SEHNR and CDR2 is FQNEAQ (reference sequence). The CDR3 is CASSPVVGSYNEQFF. The CDR3 coding sequence is TGTGCCAGCAGCCCGGTAGTCGGGTCCTACAATGAGCAGTTCTTC.